This passage covers 18 T cell receptor beta chains from one sample sequenced in a study of T cell responses to AZD1222 COVID-19 vaccine. The assay was immunoSEQ multiplex PCR, and TCRdb's table has in-frame clones only and misses some. The sample shows tens of thousands of clones, nearly 90% of them seen only once. The sample consisted of peripheral blood, taken on day 0 of AZD1222 vaccination. These receptor sequences come from an adult in good health.

The chain recombines TRBV3-1 (or the pseudogene TRBV3-2) with TRBJ1-2; D may be TRBD1 (5 bases). The ends were cut back, 4 bases at V and 6 bases at J, with 12 bases in the middle. The CDR3 covers 13 residues. In germline, CDR1 is LGHDT, CDR2 YNNKEL (reference sequence). For the CDR3, the DNA is TGTGCCAGCAGCCCGCGGACACTCAATGGCTACACCTTC. Its translation: CASSPRTLNGYTF.

The chain combines TRBV7-2 with TRBJ1-2; 8 nucleotides align to TRBD1. V shed 0 bases and J 8 bases; nucleotides not matched to a gene: 5. The CDR3 covers 14 residues. CDR1 and CDR2 from the germline V gene are SGHTA and FQGNSA. CDR3 residues: CASSLARTGYGYTF. DNA of the CDR3: TGTGCCAGCAGCTTAGCACGGACAGGGTACGGCTACACCTTC. Combining the CDR3 with reference TRBV7-2 and TRBJ1-2 gives the whole variable domain GAGVSQSPSNKVTEKGKDVELRCDPISGHTALYWYRQSLGQGLEFLIYFQGNSAPDKSGLPSDRFSAERTGGSVSTLTIQRTQQEDSAVYLCASSLARTGYGYTFGSGTRLTVV.

CDR3 sequence (DNA): TGTGCCAGCAGCCCGGGACAGTCGGTAGATTCGCAGTTCTTC. Protein sequence: CASSPGQSVDSQFF. The chain has TRBV7-8 and TRBJ2-1; 7 bases fit TRBD1. The CDR3 totals 14 residues. The germline CDR1 and CDR2 sequences are SGHVS and FQNEAQ. V lost 5 bases, J lost 12 bases, and 13 bases stayed unmatched.

The chain uses TRBV25-1 and TRBJ1-1; D remains ambiguous. CDR3 length: 12 residues. Germline loops: CDR1 MGHDK, CDR2 SYGVNS. V was clipped by 6 bases and J by 4 bases, with 9 bases between them. The CDR3 nucleotides are TGTGCCAGCAGGGCGGGGTTCACTGAAGCTTTCTTT. Amino acids: CASRAGFTEAFF.

The CDR3, as DNA: TGTGCCAGCAGCCCCACGGACAGGGGGCAGGGCGAGCAGTACTTC. Its protein is CASSPTDRGQGEQYF. The chain is built from TRBV6-5 and TRBJ2-7, with TRBD1 matching over 11 bases. Germline lookup yields CDR1 MNHEY and CDR2 SVGAGI. V was clipped by 6 bases and J by 6 bases; unmatched bases: 10. This CDR3 is built from 15 residues.

V gene TRBV20-1 combines with J gene TRBJ1-1; perhaps TRBD1 as D (5 bases). This CDR3 spans 10 amino acids. The germline V gene encodes CDR1 DFQATT and CDR2 SNEGSKA (reference sequence). The CDR3 bases are TGCAGCGCCGGGGACCCTGAAGCTTTCTTT. Amino acid sequence: CSAGDPEAFF.

The V and J genes are TRBV28 and TRBJ2-7; no clear D gene. Germline CDR1 reads MDHEN; CDR2 reads SYDVKM. V dropped 3 bases and J dropped 0 bases, with 6 bases sitting between them. The CDR3 is 13 amino acids. CDR3: CASSLDDSYEQYF. The CDR3 DNA is TGTGCCAGCAGTTTGGATGACTCCTACGAGCAGTACTTC. Full variable domain (remainder filled in from reference TRBV28 and TRBJ2-7): DVKVTQSSRYLVKRTGEKVFLECVQDMDHENMFWYRQDPGLGLRLIYFSYDVKMKEKGDIPEGYSVSREKKERFSLILESASTNQTSMYLCASSLDDSYEQYFGPGTRLTVT.

The chain couples TRBV4-2 to TRBJ1-2; TRBD1 might be the D (5 bases). The germline V and J ends were trimmed by 4 bases and 7 bases, with 19 bases remaining between them. This CDR3 region has 15 residues. CDR1 is LGHNA, CDR2 YNFKEQ, per germline. The CDR3 loop is CASSLGEEGASGYTF. CDR3 DNA sequence: TGTGCCAGCAGCCTTGGGGAGGAAGGGGCGAGTGGCTACACCTTC.

The rearrangement links TRBV5-8 to TRBJ2-3; 9 bases match TRBD1. The CDR3 spans 15 residues. Per the germline V gene, CDR1 is SGHTS and CDR2 is YDEGEE. Losses at the gene ends were 4 bases for V and 1 base for J; bases not matched to a gene: 4. The CDR3 sequence: CASSRRTGGTDTQYF. CDR3 in DNA: TGTGCCAGCAGCAGGCGGACAGGGGGCACAGATACGCAGTATTTT.

The genes are TRBV5-4 and TRBJ1-2; 10 nucleotides match TRBD1. The ends lost 4 bases at V and 6 bases at J; junction bases unmatched: 3. The length of the CDR3 is 13 residues. CDR1 is SGHNT, CDR2 YYREEE, per germline (reference sequence). CDR3 in amino acids: CASSTGQGNGYTF. The CDR3 bases are TGTGCCAGCAGCACGGGACAGGGGAATGGCTACACCTTC. Looking up the rest from reference TRBV5-4 and TRBJ1-2 gives the full variable domain: ETGVTQSPTHLIKTRGQQVTLRCSSQSGHNTVSWYQQALGQGPQFIFQYYREEENGRGNFPPRFSGLQFPNYSSELNVNALELDDSALYLCASSTGQGNGYTFGSGTRLTVV.

CDR3 in DNA: TGTGCCATCAGTTACGGGACAAGTTCTGCCGAGCAGTACTTC. This translates into CAISYGTSSAEQYF. The chain combines TRBV10-3 with TRBJ2-7, with D possibly TRBD1 on 6 matching bases. Germline CDR1 reads ENHRY; CDR2 reads SYGVKD. The CDR3 is 14 residues long. The V end lost 5 bases, the J end lost 6 bases, and 17 bases lay between the germline ends.

The chain combines TRBV19 with TRBJ1-2; 7 nucleotides align to TRBD1. Germline CDR1 is LNHDA and CDR2 is SQIVND (reference sequence). V was clipped by 2 bases and J by 4 bases; unmatched bases: 10. The CDR3 consists of 16 residues. The DNA for the CDR3 is TGTGCCAGTAGTATAACCGGGACAGTAGGAGCCTATGGCTACACCTTC. It specifies CASSITGTVGAYGYTF.

The chain combines TRBV19 with TRBJ2-7, with D perhaps matching TRBD2 (6 bases). The CDR3 spans 13 residues. From germline, CDR1 is LNHDA and CDR2 SQIVND (reference sequence). The V end was cut by 5 bases, the J end by 0 bases, with 8 bases between. The CDR3 here is CASSFGGSYEQYF. The CDR3 bases are TGTGCCAGTAGTTTCGGGGGCTCCTACGAGCAGTACTTC.

The chain is built from TRBV7-7 and TRBJ2-1; D call uncertain. Germline CDR1 reads SSHAT; CDR2 reads FNYEAQ (reference sequence). V lost 1 base and J 8 bases, leaving 9 bases between the germline ends. CDR3 size: 13 residues. The CDR3 loop reads CASSLVLGDEQFF. The DNA for the CDR3 is TGTGCCAGCAGCTTAGTTCTAGGCGATGAGCAGTTCTTC.

This clone has just one count. J is TRBJ2-1 and V is TRBV6-1; D might be TRBD1 (6 bases). The CDR3 loop spans 14 amino acids. Germline V gene lookup returns CDR1 MNHNS and CDR2 SASEGT. The V end was cut by 2 bases, the J end by 9 bases, with 14 bases between. The DNA for the CDR3 is TGTGCCAGCAGTGAAAGGGGGTTGGTGGGTGAGCAGTTCTTC. Protein product: CASSERGLVGEQFF.

The V call is TRBV12-3 or TRBV12-4, the J call TRBJ1-5, with TRBD1 as a possible D gene (5 bases). Trimming pared 4 bases from V and 4 bases from J, leaving 5 bases between. CDR3 length: 12 residues. This CDR3 is CASSWGNQPQHF. Written as DNA, the CDR3 is TGTGCCAGCAGTTGGGGGAATCAGCCCCAGCATTTT.

By sample fraction, this clone is medium-sized (0.01 to 0.1%). V and J are TRBV6-4 and TRBJ1-6; no clear D gene. The CDR3 is made up of 13 amino acids. Germline lookup yields CDR1 MRHNA and CDR2 SNTAGT. V lost 2 bases, J lost 5 bases, and 4 bases lay in between. DNA for the CDR3: TGTGCCAGCAGTGACAGGGATAATTCACCCCTCCACTTT. Its translation is CASSDRDNSPLHF.

The chain is built from TRBV29-1 and TRBJ2-5, with 7 nucleotides matching TRBD1. The CDR3 runs 12 residues. CDR1 is SQVTM and CDR2 is ANQGSEA in the germline V gene. After removal of 4 bases from V and 1 base from J, the junction contained 0 bases not matched to a gene. CDR3 in DNA: TGCAGCGTTGGACAGGGCCAAGAGACCCAGTACTTC. Translated: CSVGQGQETQYF.